These 18 T cell receptor beta chains share one sample of origin, sequenced in a study of T cell repertoires in cytomegalovirus infection. The antigens of these receptors remain unknown. Via MiXCR, TCRdb re-called the reads, giving one row per CDR3 protein. The sample holds roughly 200,000 distinct CDR3 sequences, 35% to 45% seen once. This specimen consisted of CD8+ T cells from cultured PBMCs, obtained from culture after CMV antigen stimulation. The receptors derive from a human donor in good health (CMV status not recorded). Some clones in this sample may be carry-over from other donors' samples.

The chain is built from TRBV27 and TRBJ2-7, with TRBD2 identical over 11 bases. Trimming at V came to 8 bases and at J to 6 bases, leaving 6 bases not matched to a gene. Germline lookup yields CDR1 MNHEY and CDR2 SMNVEV (reference sequence). This CDR3 region has 13 residues. This chain's CDR3 is CASSTSGGSEQYF. The DNA for the CDR3 is TGTGCCAGCTCCACTAGCGGGGGTAGCGAGCAGTACTTC.

The CDR3 DNA reads TGCAGTGCTAGAGATAGGGACGGACGGAACACCGGGGAGCTGTTTTTT. Amino acid sequence: CSARDRDGRNTGELFF. The rearrangement uses TRBV20-1 and TRBJ2-2; D is tentatively TRBD1 or TRBD2 (5 bases each). The CDR3 is 16 residues long. V gave up 0 bases and J gave up 1 base, with 12 bases separating them. Germline V gene data show CDR1 as DFQATT and CDR2 as SNEGSKA (reference sequence).

Concerning this clonotype itself: No conserved phenylalanine or tryptophan ends this CDR3, so it is likely a read error. The chain uses TRBV28 and TRBJ2-1; D may be TRBD1 (6 bases). The CDR3 has 15 residues. V lost 5 bases to trimming and J lost 1 base, with 12 bases between them. The germline V gene has CDR1 MDHEN and CDR2 SYDVKM. The DNA of the CDR3 is TGTGCCAGCAGTCCCCCAGGGGAATCCTACAATGAGCAGTTCCTC. Protein: CASSPPGESYNEQFL.

V usage is TRBV19 and J usage is TRBJ2-1; 9 nucleotides line up with TRBD2. CDR3 length: 14 amino acids. V lost 2 bases and J lost 10; bases outside the gene matches: 6. CDR1 LNHDA and CDR2 SQIVND come from the germline V gene (reference sequence). The CDR3 is CASSIKAGGREQFF. DNA for the CDR3: TGTGCCAGTAGTATAAAAGCGGGGGGTCGAGAGCAGTTCTTC.

This clonotype was detected ten times or more. The V call is TRBV19, the J call TRBJ2-2; 7 bases are a match to TRBD1. Looked up from germline, CDR1 is LNHDA and CDR2 is SQIVND (reference sequence). The length of the CDR3 is 17 residues. The junction had 12 bases not matched to a gene; V was cut back by 2 bases and J by 6 bases. CDR3 in DNA: TGTGCCAGTAGTATAAAGGGGTTAAGGGGGCTGGCCGGGGAGCTGTTTTTT. Its protein is CASSIKGLRGLAGELFF.

This clonotype was seen only a few times. V gene TRBV15 combines with J gene TRBJ2-5; D unresolved. Trimming took 3 bases from V and 2 from J, leaving 7 bases between them. Germline assignment: CDR1 LNHNV and CDR2 YYDKDF (reference sequence). This CDR3 is built from 13 residues. CDR3 region: CATSSPRQETQYF. The CDR3 nucleotides read TGTGCCACCAGCAGTCCGAGACAAGAGACCCAGTACTTC.

The DNA of the CDR3 is TGTGCCAGCAGTTTACGACAGGGGAACTCCTACAATGAGCAGTTCTTC. The encoded protein is CASSLRQGNSYNEQFF. This chain joins TRBV27 and TRBJ2-1, with TRBD1 identical over 8 bases. This CDR3 is 16 amino acids long. From germline, CDR1 is MNHEY and CDR2 SMNVEV (reference sequence). Germline trimming cut 2 bases from V and 0 bases from J; bases unmatched to any gene: 3.

The chain carries TRBV15 and TRBJ2-1, with TRBD1 as a possible D gene (5 bases). Germline values: CDR1 LNHNV, CDR2 YYDKDF (reference sequence). This CDR3 has 13 residues. Trimming cost V 1 base and J 5 bases, with 6 bases left between them. The CDR3: CATSRVGDNEQFF. CDR3 DNA sequence: TGTGCCACCAGCAGAGTAGGGGACAATGAGCAGTTCTTC.

This clonotype was counted many times. One end of the junction fails to match germline, which may point to a read error. The chain couples TRBV7-2 to TRBJ2-3; either TRBD1 or TRBD2 may supply D (5 bases each). Germline assignment: CDR1 SGHTA and CDR2 FQGNSA. The CDR3 sequence is 11 residues long. DNA of the CDR3: TGTGCCAGCAGCTCCAAAGGGACGTTACATTTT. This encodes CASSSKGTLHF.

V gene TRBV28 combines with J gene TRBJ2-7, with TRBD2 matching over 9 bases. Looked up from germline, CDR1 is MDHEN and CDR2 is SYDVKM. V lost 2 bases to trimming and J lost 3 bases; unmatched junction nucleotides: 11. The CDR3 runs 17 residues. The CDR3 DNA reads as TGTGCCAGCAGTTTAGGTAGCGGGAGCTCCTCCTTCTACGAGCAGTACTTC. Residues: CASSLGSGSSSFYEQYF.

In this sample, this clonotype turned up a few times. CDR3 in amino acids: CASSQKRLSNTGELFF. The CDR3 DNA reads TGTGCCAGCAGCCAAAAGAGACTCAGTAACACCGGGGAGCTGTTTTTT. The chain recombines TRBV6-1 with TRBJ2-2; no clear D gene. The ends were cut back, 6 bases at V and 2 bases at J, with 16 bases in the middle. The CDR3 contains 16 residues. Germline-derived CDR1 and CDR2 are MNHNS and SASEGT.

The V call is TRBV6-2 or TRBV6-3, the J call TRBJ2-7; 11 nucleotides line up with TRBD2. The CDR3 loop spans 16 amino acids. In germline, CDR1 is MNHEY, CDR2 SVGEGT. Trimming took 6 bases from V and 3 from J; bases not matched to a gene: 10. The CDR3 loop reads CASRQARLAGIYEQYF. For the CDR3, the DNA is TGTGCCAGCAGACAGGCTCGACTAGCGGGAATCTACGAGCAGTACTTC.

The genes are TRBV7-6 and TRBJ2-2; a possible D gene is TRBD1 (6 bases). The CDR3 runs to 16 residues. Germline CDR1 SGHVS, CDR2 FNYEAQ. Trimming took 5 bases from V and 0 from J, leaving 13 bases between them. CDR3 region: CASSHTRTANTGELFF. The CDR3 coding sequence is TGTGCCAGCAGCCACACCCGGACAGCGAACACCGGGGAGCTGTTTTTT.

The table lists this clonotype with a few counts. The chain joins TRBV6-5 to TRBJ2-1, with TRBD2 as a possible D gene (5 bases). Germline assignment: CDR1 MNHEY and CDR2 SVGAGI. There are 14 residues in the CDR3. Trimming shortened V by 5 bases and J by 5 bases, and 13 bases separated the two germline ends. CDR3 bases: TGTGCCAGCAGTATCCTCGGGAATAACAATGAGCAGTTCTTC. It translates to CASSILGNNNEQFF.

As DNA, the CDR3 is TGTGCCACCAGTCTGGGGGGGGCTAGGGCAGATACGCAGTATTTT. Translation gives CATSLGGARADTQYF. V usage is TRBV15 and J usage is TRBJ2-3, with D possibly TRBD2 on 7 matching bases. Germline CDR1 and CDR2: LNHNV and YYDKDF (reference sequence). The CDR3 is 15 residues long. V shed 6 bases and J shed 4 bases, with 17 bases lying between them. Together with reference TRBV15 and TRBJ2-3, the CDR3 gives the full variable domain: DAMVIQNPRYQVTQFGKPVTLSCSQTLNHNVMYWYQQKSSQAPKLLFHYYDKDFNNEADTPDNFQSRRPNTSFCFLDIRSPGLGDTAMYLCATSLGGARADTQYFGPGTRLTVL.

The CDR3 sequence is CASSWTGESGQPQHF. CDR3 DNA sequence: TGTGCCAGCAGCTGGACAGGGGAAAGCGGTCAGCCCCAGCATTTT. V and J are TRBV7-9 and TRBJ1-5, with 9 bases that match TRBD1. Germline CDR1 reads SEHNR; CDR2 reads FQNEAQ (reference sequence). The CDR3 length is 15 residues. The J segment lost 6 bases and the V segment lost 4 bases, leaving 7 bases of the junction unmatched.

The rearrangement joins TRBV27 to TRBJ2-1; TRBD2 agrees at 10 bases. The CDR3 is 14 amino acids. CDR1 is MNHEY, CDR2 SMNVEV, per germline (reference sequence). V was pared by 6 bases and J by 4 bases, with 3 bases of the junction left unmatched. CDR3 protein: CASREREGYNEQFF. CDR3 sequence (DNA): TGTGCCAGCAGGGAGCGGGAGGGTTACAATGAGCAGTTCTTC.

This clonotype was seen ten or more times. Since the CDR3 does not end with the conserved phenylalanine or tryptophan, this likely comes from a read error. Because the CDR3's place on the DNA is in doubt, the DNA is left out and the CDR3 is given as listed by TCRdb. CDR3 loop: CASSLARRGARGI. The chain combines TRBV7-6 with TRBJ2-7; the table's D call TRBD2 went unverified against the DNA. The CDR3 adds up to 13 amino acids, both ends counted. Germline V gene lookup returns CDR1 SGHVS and CDR2 FNYEAQ.